This T cell receptor (beta chain) was recorded in a study of T cell repertoires in cytomegalovirus infection. Study at large: Selected CMV epitopes included recently identified HLA-C-restricted ones as well as well-studied HLA-B-restricted ones.

As concerns this clonotype: Its antigen remains unknown.

TCRdb reanalysed the reads using MiXCR and keeps one entry per CDR3 protein. The sample yields about 920,000 distinct CDR3 sequences, around a third seen once. The junction had 6 bases not matched to a gene; V was cut back by 4 bases and J by 9 bases. Germline values: CDR1 SGHNT, CDR2 YYREEE (reference sequence). The CDR3 runs to 12 residues. Sequencing used cultured CD8+ T cells from PBMCs, obtained from culture after CMV antigen stimulation. The chain is built from TRBV5-4 and TRBJ1-2; 7 bases fit TRBD1. The sequence derives from a human donor in good health (CMV status not recorded). Some clones in this sample may be carry-over from other donors' samples. The CDR3 here is CASSTDRRSYTF. DNA of the CDR3: TGTGCCAGCAGCACGGACAGGAGGAGCTACACCTTC.